This T cell receptor (beta chain) was found in a study of T cell responses to AZD1222 COVID-19 vaccine. Whole-study findings and limits: Clonal diversity may have been underestimated in mostly white British donors.

Generated by immunoSEQ multiplex PCR, the TCRdb table keeps only in-frame clones and is missing some. The data contain some 99,000 clones, approximately 90% of them singletons. Details on this clone: The antigen remains unidentified.

The starting material was peripheral blood, obtained on day 0 of AZD1222 vaccination. The TCR comes from an adult in good health.

CDR3 bases: TGTGCCTCCCAGGGGGGTAGCGGTACCCGGGTAAATACGCAGTATTTT. Protein sequence: CASQGGSGTRVNTQYF. V usage is TRBV24-1 and J usage is TRBJ2-3, with a weak D call TRBD1 (7 bases). Trimming removed 12 bases at V and 7 bases at J, with 28 bases between. Germline values: CDR1 KGHDR, CDR2 SFDVKD. The CDR3 has 16 amino acids.